This record looks at one T cell receptor (beta chain) sequence and its context. Its antigen remains undetermined. No qualities accompany the bases; no much larger clone lies one base away. The data derive from a study of shared clonotypes between healthy human individuals (TCRdb year 2020). For the wider study: A few men and a couple of women, aged 18 to 49 years, made up the cohort. For each donor, CD4 naive and CD4 memory were each run on three plates, CD8 naive on two plates, and CD8 memory on one plate. The study deeply sequenced blood TCR repertoires of about five healthy adults to estimate repertoire size and the extent of clonotype sharing between individuals. To increase sequencing depth and limit assay-specific biases, TCR repertoire library preparation and sequencing were carried out by different laboratories using diverse techniques. Leukapheresis yielded between about 0.94 and 8.9 billion PBMCs per donor.

The donors were healthy, HIV-negative adults with no recently reported acute infections or vaccinations. All donors were Caucasian adults living in Nashville, Tennessee, USA. CD4+ T cells were enriched through magnetic negative selection, after which naive cells were positively selected on CD45RA and the remaining negative fraction served as the memory subset. Blood was collected by leukapheresis, and PBMCs were isolated by Ficoll-Histopaque density gradient centrifugation and then cryopreserved in liquid nitrogen vapor phase. Purity and quantity of every magnetically sorted T cell population were checked by analytical flow cytometry. Genomic DNA was isolated from each sorted fraction and quantified by UV absorbance on a Nanodrop 2000c. TCR CDR3 regions were amplified from genomic DNA by multiplex PCR using the deep immunoSEQ assay. Extracted genomic DNA from each cell subset was spread evenly across all wells of several immunoSEQ 96-well plates, with each plate serving as a replicate. For sorted subsets, each replicate PCR was loaded with 150 to 250 ng genomic DNA, equivalent to roughly 30,000 T cell genomes. The purified libraries were quantified using a Qubit 3.0 fluorometer, sized with a Bioanalyzer 2100, and then quantified again using the KAPA Library Quantification kit. A separate single-read 150-cycle Illumina NextSeq 550 flow cell was used to sequence each immunoSEQ 96-well plate. The original methods were these. Because only junctional sequences without quality scores were contained in the immunoSEQ output, filtering matching that applied to full-length reads could not be performed. Sequences were annotated with PyIR, a Python wrapper for IgBLAST v1.9, and V/J genes and CDR3 were assigned using IMGT germline references. Reads were removed for weak V/J assignments (E-value above 1e-6), missing CDR3, stop codons, out-of-frame junctions, or ambiguous translated residues. V3J clonotypes were defined as sequences sharing an identical inferred V gene, J gene, and CDR3 amino acid sequence. Percentage overlap between repertoires was calculated by dividing the number of shared unique clonotypes by the size of the smaller repertoire. Repertoire richness was assessed with RTK rarefaction, the Chao1 estimator, and Recon v2.1 estimates of unobserved clonotypes. OLGA was used to compute generation probabilities for all TCRbeta clonotypes that the gDNA method yielded from four donors. TCRdb provides this immuneACCESS table in a form limited to in-frame rearrangements. Some clones are lacking; in checked studies, under half of them reflect an unresolved V gene, and why the rest are absent is not known. That table supplies the V and J calls and clone size; D and trimming were determined from the DNA. For this sample the table gives about 600,000 clones, of which approximately 97% were detected only once. The ten largest clones take up 0.045% to 0.07% of the sample.

The CDR3 covers 13 residues, taking in both the cysteine and the phenylalanine. The entry retains the CDR3 DNA only, 39 bases that are in frame from base 1. Cut back by 6 bases and 6 bases, the V and J ends lie 14 bases apart. Sequences KGHSH (CDR1) and LQKENI (CDR2) are obtained from the germline V gene. The paper's findings and limits, for the study overall: Clonotypes shared by all four sorted-subset donors showed higher generation probabilities than non-shared clonotypes. Because the study included a small number of donors, the genetic and exposure-history diversity represented was limited. Rarefaction of sorted-subset datasets indicated incomplete sequencing despite the large sequencing depth. Pairwise subsampling led to the expectation that sequencing depth would affect the degree of clonotype sharing among donors. Only blood was sampled, and tissue TCR repertoires likely differ from those in blood. Naive subsets generally had larger estimated clonotype richness than memory subsets. When a few donors were compared, the shared fraction of clonotypes was 5% to 6.5% for naive CD4, over 3% for naive CD8, about 2.4% for memory CD4, and roughly 0.4% for memory CD8.

Sequencing input: naive CD4+ T cells sorted from blood. According to the study, the label for this sample's cell subset or site signals: CD45RA+ positively selected. Rearrangement joined TRBV18 to TRBJ1-1; no D gene can be assigned with confidence. The clonotype comes from a woman in her 30s in good health. The CDR3 loop reads CASSEGIRAEAFF. The DNA sequence is as follows: TGTGCCAGCTCCGAAGGGATCCGAGCTGAAGCTTTCTTT.